Here is one TCR beta chain with its context. Its antigen remains unidentified. Germline loops: CDR1 MGHRA, CDR2 YSYEKL. V was pared by 2 bases and J by 6 bases, with 14 bases between. The CDR3 is 15 residues long. Molecular-barcoded quantitative 5'-RACE produced these TCR beta libraries. TCRdb processed the 5' RACE reads anew with MiXCR; each CDR3 protein has one entry. The sample has approximately 210,000 distinct CDR3 sequences, around 13% seen once; the top ten hold 16%. The data stem from a study of CD8 T cells in ankylosing spondylitis. Study conclusions and caveats: A TCR beta motif of under 10 highly homologous variants seemed to mark ankylosing spondylitis blood. CD8+ cells made up the disease-linked clones, which were relatively rare in peripheral blood. Significant enrichment of disease-linked clones was reportedly seen in matched ankylosing spondylitis synovial fluid.

This clonotype was obtained from a male donor with ankylosing spondylitis or in good health (not recorded which). J is TRBJ2-1 and V is TRBV4-1; D gene uncertain. Sample: blood, either unsorted or a sorted T cell fraction (not recorded which). For the CDR3, the DNA is TGCGCCAGCAGCCAAATCTCTCTGGGCGGCAATGAGCAGTTCTTC. It encodes CASSQISLGGNEQFF.